This T cell receptor (beta chain) was obtained from a study of OX40 agonist ivuxolimab in advanced cancers. The wider study: Patients in the trial were receiving intravenous ivuxolimab every 2 weeks, at doses of 0.01 to 10 mg/kg. Mean age approximately 66 years, range roughly 20 to 85; about 85% male.

Study-level findings and limits: Average numbers of expanded clones were greater in CD8+ T cells than in CD4+.

The protocol was immunoSEQ multiplex PCR, while the TCRdb copy is restricted to in-frame clones and leaves out a portion. The table includes around 60,000 clones, roughly 90% detected once. The CDR3 extends over 16 amino acids. Between the trimmed V and J ends, which lost 3 bases and 1 base, there was a span of 13 bases. Germline CDR1 MNHNS, CDR2 SASEGT. Notes on this clone: Antigen unknown.

The sequencing here drew on CD4+ or CD8+ T cells sorted from blood, taken in a trial of the OX40 agonist ivuxolimab. The rearrangement uses TRBV6-1 and TRBJ1-3, with a possible D match to TRBD1 (6 bases). The clonotype originates from an adult with an advanced solid tumor such as melanoma, head and neck, liver or kidney cancer. The chain's CDR3 is CASSEFGGASGNTIYF. DNA for the CDR3: TGTGCCAGCAGTGAGTTTGGGGGCGCATCTGGAAACACCATATATTTT.